The entry that follows covers one T cell receptor (beta chain) sequence. Its antigen target is currently unknown. Base qualities are not recorded, but no much larger clone differs from it by a single base. These data are taken from a study of glioma-infiltrating T cells after dendritic cell vaccination (dated by TCRdb to the mid-2010s). Background for the entire study: Of the 15 or so glioblastoma patients in the cohort, all drawn from Phase I and II dendritic cell vaccination trials, 9 were newly diagnosed and 6 had recurrent disease. Patients received three intradermal dendritic cell vaccine injections at biweekly intervals in the arm below the axilla. The vaccine was prepared from monocyte-derived dendritic cells that were cultured for 6 to 7 days with IL-4 and GM-CSF and then pulsed overnight with autologous tumor lysate. TCR sequencing metrics, including TIL content and tumor-blood repertoire overlap, were correlated with survival after dendritic cell vaccination. Autologous tumor lysate-pulsed dendritic cell vaccination was administered to the patients between about 2002 and 2013. Deep sequencing of TCR beta CDR3 regions was used to quantify tumor-infiltrating lymphocyte content and compare tumor and blood repertoires in dendritic cell-vaccinated glioblastoma patients.

The full study reports these points: The three-group TCR overlap response model was characterized as speculative, and prospective validation of the model was stated to be required. The cohort was small and heterogeneous, with few patients having full blood and tumor sets and even fewer initial-recurrent tumor pairs. Higher estimated pretreatment TIL content predicted longer time to progression and overall survival after dendritic cell vaccination. No direct relationship between TCR clonality and survival was found, suggesting that a diverse polyclonal response may matter.

The CDR3 has 14 amino acids, counting the end cysteine and phenylalanine. The only DNA kept is the CDR3, 42 bases in frame from the first base. The germline ends are 13 bases apart after V is trimmed by 1 base and J by 6 bases. For CDR1 and CDR2, the germline V gene lists SGHRS and YFSETQ. To be selected, patients needed enough residual fresh-frozen tumor tissue and more than two years of available survival data. Molecular status otherwise varied across the glioblastoma patients, but none of them carried an isocitrate dehydrogenase mutation. PBMC were collected before vaccination, two weeks after the third vaccination, and at tumor progression when it occurred. The Qiagen DNeasy Blood extraction Kit was used for extraction of genomic DNA. The immunoSEQ assay amplified TCRB CDR3 regions from around 2 micrograms of genomic DNA, or from all available DNA when less than that amount was available. For multiplex PCR, 60 forward primers for TCR V beta segments and 13 reverse primers for J beta segments were used. To estimate the number of reads per starting template, synthetic control templates were added to each sample at limiting dilution. The Illumina HiSeq System generated 87 bp sequencing reads. Per the source publication's procedure: PCR and sequencing errors were removed by merging closely related sequences with a nearest neighbor algorithm. TCR overlap was defined as the percentage of unique tumor TCR beta sequences that were also present in the same patient's peripheral blood. In TCRdb, the immuneACCESS table is reduced to in-frame sequences with V and J assigned. These tables do not hold every clone; where another copy was compared, an unresolved V gene accounts for under half, and the others remain unexplained. V and J calls plus clone size are reproduced from that table; the DNA served to infer D and trimming. The sample table lists fewer than 85,000 clones, about four fifths of them with a count of one. The top ten clones comprise around 2.3% of the sample.

Sample: blood, taken before dendritic cell vaccination. This receptor was taken from a human donor with glioblastoma. Recombination linked TRBV5-1 to TRBJ1-2; the D gene is not confidently resolved. The DNA sequence is given as TGCGCCAGCAGCTTGCGGTCGTGGAGGGATGGCTACACCTTC. It encodes CASSLRSWRDGYTF.